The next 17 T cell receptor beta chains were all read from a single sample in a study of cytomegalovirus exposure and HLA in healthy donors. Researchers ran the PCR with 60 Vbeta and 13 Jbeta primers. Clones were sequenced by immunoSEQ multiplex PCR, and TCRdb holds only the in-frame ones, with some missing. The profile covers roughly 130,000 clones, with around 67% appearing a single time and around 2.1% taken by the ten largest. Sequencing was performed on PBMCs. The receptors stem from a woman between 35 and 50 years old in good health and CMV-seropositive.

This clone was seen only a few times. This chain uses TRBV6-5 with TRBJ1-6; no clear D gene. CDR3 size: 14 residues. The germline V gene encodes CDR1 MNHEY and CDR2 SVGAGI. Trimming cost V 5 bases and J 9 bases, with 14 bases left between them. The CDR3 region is CASSEEGAISPLHF. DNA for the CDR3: TGTGCCAGCAGTGAAGAGGGAGCGATTTCACCCCTCCACTTT.

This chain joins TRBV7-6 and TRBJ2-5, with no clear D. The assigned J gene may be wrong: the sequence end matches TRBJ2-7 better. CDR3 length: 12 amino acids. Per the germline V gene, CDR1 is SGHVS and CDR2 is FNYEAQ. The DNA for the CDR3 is TGTGCCAGCAGCTTGGAAGTTAGCGAGCAGTACTTC. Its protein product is CASSLEVSEQYF.

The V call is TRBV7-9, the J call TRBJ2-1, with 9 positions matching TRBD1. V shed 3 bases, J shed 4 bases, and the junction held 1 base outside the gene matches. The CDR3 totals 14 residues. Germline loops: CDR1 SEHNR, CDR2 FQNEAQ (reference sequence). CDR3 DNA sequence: TGTGCCAGCAGCTTGGGGACAGGGTACAATGAGCAGTTCTTC. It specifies CASSLGTGYNEQFF.

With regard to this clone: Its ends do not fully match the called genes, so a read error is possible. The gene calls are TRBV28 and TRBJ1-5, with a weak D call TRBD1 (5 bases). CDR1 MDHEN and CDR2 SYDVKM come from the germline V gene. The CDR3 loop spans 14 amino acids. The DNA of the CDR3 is TGTGTCAGCAGTTTTCCGGAGGGGAGACAGCCCCAGCATTTT. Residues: CVSSFPEGRQPQHF.

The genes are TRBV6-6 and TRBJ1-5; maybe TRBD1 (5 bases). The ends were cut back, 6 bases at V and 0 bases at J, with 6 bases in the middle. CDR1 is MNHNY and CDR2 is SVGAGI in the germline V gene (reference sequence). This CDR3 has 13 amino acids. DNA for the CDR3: TGTGCCAGCAGCAGGGATAGCAATCAGCCCCAGCATTTT. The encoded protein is CASSRDSNQPQHF.

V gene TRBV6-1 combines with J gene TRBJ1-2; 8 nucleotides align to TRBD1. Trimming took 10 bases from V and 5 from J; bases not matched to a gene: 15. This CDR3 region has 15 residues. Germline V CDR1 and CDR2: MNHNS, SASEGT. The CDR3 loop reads CATGGASDRDYGYTF. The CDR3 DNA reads TGTGCCACCGGAGGCGCCTCGGACAGGGATTATGGCTACACCTTC.

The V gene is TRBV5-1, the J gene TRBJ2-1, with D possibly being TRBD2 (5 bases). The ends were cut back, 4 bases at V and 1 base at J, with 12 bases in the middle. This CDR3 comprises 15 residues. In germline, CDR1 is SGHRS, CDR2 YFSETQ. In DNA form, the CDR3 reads TGCGCCAGCAGCCTAGCCCCGGGGTCCTACAATGAGCAGTTCTTC. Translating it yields CASSLAPGSYNEQFF.

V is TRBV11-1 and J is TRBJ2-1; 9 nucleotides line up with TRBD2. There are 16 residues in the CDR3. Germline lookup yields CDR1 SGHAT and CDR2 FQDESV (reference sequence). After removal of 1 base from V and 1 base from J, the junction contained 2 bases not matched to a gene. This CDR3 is CASSLGGGASYNEQFF. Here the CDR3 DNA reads TGTGCCAGCAGCTTAGGCGGGGGGGCGTCCTACAATGAGCAGTTCTTC.

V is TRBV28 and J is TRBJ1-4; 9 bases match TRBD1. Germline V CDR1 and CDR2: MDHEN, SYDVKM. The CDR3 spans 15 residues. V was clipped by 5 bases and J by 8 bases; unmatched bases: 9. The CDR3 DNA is TGTGCCAGCAGTCTACCGGGACAGGGAAGGGAAAAACTGTTTTTT. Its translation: CASSLPGQGREKLFF.

The chain's CDR3 is CASERTPRADTQYF. The DNA of the CDR3 is TGCGCCAGCGAAAGAACCCCAAGAGCCGATACGCAGTATTTT. This chain joins TRBV5-1 and TRBJ2-3; no clear D. The CDR3 runs to 14 residues. Germline assignment: CDR1 SGHRS and CDR2 YFSETQ. V was trimmed by 7 bases and J by 6 bases, leaving 18 bases between them.

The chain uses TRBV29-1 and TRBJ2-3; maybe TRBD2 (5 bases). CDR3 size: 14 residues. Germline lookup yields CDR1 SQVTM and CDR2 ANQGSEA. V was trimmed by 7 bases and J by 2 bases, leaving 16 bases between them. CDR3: CSGKEVGVTDTQYF. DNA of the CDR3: TGCAGCGGGAAGGAGGTTGGTGTCACAGATACGCAGTATTTT.

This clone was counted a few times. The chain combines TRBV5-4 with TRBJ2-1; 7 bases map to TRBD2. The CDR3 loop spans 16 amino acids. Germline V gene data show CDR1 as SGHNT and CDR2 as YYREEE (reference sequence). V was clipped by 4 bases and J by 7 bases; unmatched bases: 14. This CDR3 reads CASSQEGASGSNEQFF. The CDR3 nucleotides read TGTGCCAGCAGCCAAGAAGGCGCTAGCGGTAGTAATGAGCAGTTCTTC.

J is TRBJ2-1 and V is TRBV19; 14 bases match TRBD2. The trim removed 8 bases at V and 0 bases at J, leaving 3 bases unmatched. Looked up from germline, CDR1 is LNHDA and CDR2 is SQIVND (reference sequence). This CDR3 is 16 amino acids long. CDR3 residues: CASATSGRVSYNEQFF. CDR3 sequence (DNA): TGTGCCAGTGCGACTAGCGGGAGGGTCTCCTACAATGAGCAGTTCTTC.

Here the CDR3 DNA reads TGTGCCAGCAGCTGGGAACAGGGAAATGAGCAGTTCTTC. This encodes CASSWEQGNEQFF. This sequence joins TRBV5-6 and TRBJ2-1; D may be TRBD1 (6 bases). The germline CDR1 and CDR2 sequences are SGHDT and YYEEEE. CDR3 length equals 13 residues. Trimming shortened V by 3 bases and J by 7 bases, and 11 bases separated the two germline ends.

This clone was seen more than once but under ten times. CDR3: CSAGTQYEQYF. Here the CDR3 DNA reads TGCAGCGCCGGGACTCAATACGAGCAGTACTTC. The V call is TRBV29-1, the J call TRBJ2-7; possible D gene TRBD2, 6 bases. The germline gives CDR1 SQVTM, CDR2 ANQGSEA. This CDR3 contains 11 residues. V was shortened by 7 bases and J by 4 bases, with 11 bases between the two germline ends.

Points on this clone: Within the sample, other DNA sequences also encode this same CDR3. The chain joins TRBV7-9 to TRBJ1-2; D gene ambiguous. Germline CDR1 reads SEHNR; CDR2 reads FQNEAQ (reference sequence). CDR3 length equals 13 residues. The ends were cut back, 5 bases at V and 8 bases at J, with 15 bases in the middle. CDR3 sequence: CASSPTGEGGYTF. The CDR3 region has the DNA TGTGCCAGCAGCCCGACCGGGGAGGGAGGCTACACCTTC.

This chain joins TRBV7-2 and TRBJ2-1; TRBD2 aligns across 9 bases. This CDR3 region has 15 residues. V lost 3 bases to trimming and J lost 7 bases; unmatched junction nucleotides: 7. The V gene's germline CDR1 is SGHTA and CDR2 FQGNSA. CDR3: CASSFAGGPNNEQFF. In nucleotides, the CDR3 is TGTGCCAGCAGCTTCGCGGGAGGGCCAAATAATGAGCAGTTCTTC.